The rows below give T cell receptor beta chains drawn from one sample of a study of cytomegalovirus exposure and HLA in healthy donors. Generated by immunoSEQ multiplex PCR, the TCRdb table keeps only in-frame clones and is missing some. Among about 120,000 clones listed, over 75% were seen once. The sample taken for sequencing was PBMCs. These receptors were obtained from a young woman in good health and CMV-seronegative. The CDR3 runs from the conserved cysteine through the conserved F or W. D genes are given only for firm matches. The size field is filled for only some rows; it gives once, few, many or a size class.

>-|TRBV19|-|TRBJ2-6
TGTGCCAGTAGTATAAAGGCTAGTAACTCTGGGGCCAACGTCCTGACTTTC
CASSIKASNSGANVLTF
>-|TRBV2|TRBD1|TRBJ2-5
TGTGCCAGCAGCCGCGACAGGGGAGGAGAAGAGACCCAGTACTTC
CASSRDRGGEETQYF
>once|TRBV5-1|TRBD2|TRBJ2-3
TGCGCCAGCAGCGCCTTACCGACTAGCGGGAGCACAGATACGCAGTATTTT
CASSALPTSGSTDTQYF
>-|TRBV19|TRBD2|TRBJ2-3
TGTGCCAGTAGTATTAATGCTTATCGGGGGGGTACAGATACGCAGTATTTT
CASSINAYRGGTDTQYF
>once|TRBV5-1|TRBD1|TRBJ1-1
TGCGCCAGCAGCCCCATTCCACAGGGGGACACTGAAGCTTTCTTT
CASSPIPQGDTEAFF
>-|TRBV13|TRBD2|TRBJ2-1
TGTGCCAGCAGCCCGGTGTTTCTAGCGGGAGATGTTGAGCAGTTCTTC
CASSPVFLAGDVEQFF
>-|TRBV18|-|TRBJ2-7
TGTGCCAGCTCAGCCATTTGGGGCACTGACGCCTACGAGCAGTACTTC
CASSAIWGTDAYEQYF
>-|TRBV10-2|-|TRBJ1-1
TGCGCCAGCAGTGAGCCAACCTCCTGGAGGACTGAAGCTTTCTTT
CASSEPTSWRTEAFF
>once|TRBV5-4|TRBD2|TRBJ2-1
TGTGCCAGCAGCTTGGATCCTAGCGGGAGGGCCGGGTTCTTC
CASSLDPSGRAGFF
>-|TRBV5-1|TRBD1|TRBJ2-7
TGCGCCAGCAGCTTGGCCTCGAGACAGGGTCTCTACGAGCAGTACTTC
CASSLASRQGLYEQYF
>once|TRBV6-5|-|TRBJ1-1
TGTGCCAGCAGTTACTCTGGGGGGGTCACTGAAGCTTTCTTT
CASSYSGGVTEAFF
>-|TRBV6-1|TRBD2|TRBJ2-1
TGTGCCAGCAGTGAAGCAGCGGGAGCCGTATACGAGCAGTTCTTC
CASSEAAGAVYEQFF
>-|TRBV7-2|-|TRBJ2-3
TGTGCCAGCAGCACCACTAGTTTCACAGATACGCAGTATTTT
CASSTTSFTDTQYF
>-|TRBV5-1|TRBD1|TRBJ1-5
TGCGCCAGACACAGGGGTCCTCAGCCCCAGCATTTT
CARHRGPQPQHF
>once|TRBV30|-|TRBJ1-2
TGTGCCTGGAGGAGGACTTGGGGCTACACCTTC
CAWRRTWGYTF
>-|TRBV19|-|TRBJ2-5
TGTGCCAGTAGGTCCGGGAGCGTGGGGACCCAGTACTTC
CASRSGSVGTQYF
>-|TRBV27|TRBD1|TRBJ2-2
TGTGCCAGCAGTCGAACAGGGGGTCGCACTGGGGAGCTGTTTTTT
CASSRTGGRTGELFF
>-|TRBV5-5|-|TRBJ1-1
TGTGCCAGCAGCTTGCTTGGACCGGGGGCTTTCTTT
CASSLLGPGAFF
>-|TRBV5-4|-|TRBJ1-4
TGTGCCAGCAGCTTGGGGGCCTTCGGAACCCTGTTTTTT
CASSLGAFGTLFF
>few|TRBV19|TRBD2|TRBJ2-3
TGTGCCAGTAGTCAATCCCGAGGACTAGCGGGACAAAATACGCAGTATTTT
CASSQSRGLAGQNTQYF
>-|TRBV14|-|TRBJ2-3
TGTGCCAGCAGCCAAGGGATGGGGGGGCAAGATACGCAGTATTTT
CASSQGMGGQDTQYF
>-|TRBV11-3|-|TRBJ2-1
TGTGCCAGCAGCTCGGGGAGCGGACCAGGGGCTTACAATGAGCAGTTCTTC
CASSSGSGPGAYNEQFF
>-|TRBV6-5|TRBD1|TRBJ2-7
TGTGCCAGCAGCGGGACAGCAACCTACGAGCAGTACTTC
CASSGTATYEQYF
>-|TRBV7-9|TRBD2|TRBJ2-1
TGTGCCAGCAGCTTATGGGGGGGCAATGAGCAGTTCTTC
CASSLWGGNEQFF
>-|TRBV2|-|TRBJ2-3
TGTGCCAGCAAACGGGAGTTTAAAGATACGCAGTATTTT
CASKREFKDTQYF
>-|TRBV28|-|TRBJ1-4
TGTGCCAGCAGTTTAGAGTACCGAAGTACAACTAATGAAAAACTGTTTTTT
CASSLEYRSTTNEKLFF
>-|TRBV4-1|-|TRBJ2-1
TGCGCCAGCAGCCAAGGGGAGAGAGATCCCTACAATGAGCAGTTCTTC
CASSQGERDPYNEQFF
>few|TRBV11-2|TRBD2|TRBJ2-1
TGTGCCAGCAGCACCCGCGGGAGCTTCCTCTACAATGAGCAGTTCTTC
CASSTRGSFLYNEQFF
>-|TRBV27|-|TRBJ2-7
TGTGCCAGCACCTCCCGGCTAGGGGCCCCCTACGAGCAGTACTTC
CASTSRLGAPYEQYF
>-|TRBV6-5|-|TRBJ2-3
TGTGCCAGCAGTTCTAGGGGGAGCACAGATACGCAGTATTTT
CASSSRGSTDTQYF
>-|TRBV5-1|TRBD2|TRBJ2-6
TGCGCCAGCAGCCGCGGGGGGGGCGCTGGGGCCAACGGCCTGACTTTC
CASSRGGGAGANGLTF
>-|TRBV11-2|TRBD1|TRBJ2-3
TGTGCCAGCAGCTTTATGGGACAGCCTGCAGATACGCAGTATTTT
CASSFMGQPADTQYF
>-|TRBV2|-|TRBJ2-3
TGTGCCAGCAGCTACACAGATACGCAGTATTTT
CASSYTDTQYF
>-|TRBV7-9|TRBD1|TRBJ2-7
TGTGCCAGCAGCTTAGGCACAGGGGGCCTTTCAGGCTACGAGCAGTACTTC
CASSLGTGGLSGYEQYF
>-|TRBV2|TRBD2|TRBJ2-7
TGTGCCAGCCAGCTGGAGAGCGGGGGGACCTACGAGCAGTACTTC
CASQLESGGTYEQYF
>-|TRBV6-5|-|TRBJ2-5
TGTGCCAGCAGTTCTCTTGGACATGAAGAGACCCAGTACTTC
CASSSLGHEETQYF
>once|TRBV4-2|TRBD2|TRBJ2-7
TGTGCCAGCAGCTCGCGAGGACTAGCCTCCTACGAGCAGTACTTC
CASSSRGLASYEQYF
>once|TRBV27|-|TRBJ2-1
TGTGCCAGCAGTTCCACACCCAGGTCCCAGCCGTTCTTC
CASSSTPRSQPFF
>-|TRBV6-5|TRBD1|TRBJ1-3
TGTGCCAGCACCTTGGACAGGGAGGGAAACACCATATATTTT
CASTLDREGNTIYF
>once|TRBV11-1|-|TRBJ1-1
TGTGCCAGCAGCTTAGGCAGGATGAACACTGAAGCTTTCTTT
CASSLGRMNTEAFF
>once|TRBV6-6|-|TRBJ1-2
TGTGCCAGCAGTACAGGGAACTATGGCTACACCTTC
CASSTGNYGYTF
>-|TRBV5-1|TRBD1|TRBJ2-2
TGCGCCAGCGGGGCGGACAGGGCGACGAACACCGGGGAGCTGTTTTTT
CASGADRATNTGELFF
>-|TRBV4-2|TRBD2|TRBJ2-3
TGTGCCAGCAGCCAAGAAACTAGCGGGGGGGCAATAGATACGCAGTATTTT
CASSQETSGGAIDTQYF
>few|TRBV6-1|TRBD1|TRBJ2-2
TGTGCCAGTAGGGACAGGGGGTTGGAGTCCGGGGAGCTGTTTTTT
CASRDRGLESGELFF
>-|TRBV2|-|TRBJ1-2
TGTGCCAGCAGTGAAGAAATCCGGTGGTATGGCTACACCTTC
CASSEEIRWYGYTF